This T cell receptor (beta chain) is from a study of human T cells and chemical hapten exposure (dated by TCRdb to about 2021). For the wider study: For sensitization, 2% DPC in acetone was applied to a roughly 2 cm by roughly 2 cm area of upper inner arm skin. For TCR sequencing, blood came from about 28 alopecia patients at anywhere from one to four time points (pre-sensitization, 2, 6 and 24 weeks). Blood was sampled from patients pre-sensitization (week 0) and at 2, 6 and about 24 weeks after DPC sensitization. Peripheral blood TCR repertoire changes were tracked in vivo in alopecia patients during primary and secondary sensitization to the hapten diphenylcyclopropenone (DPC). Patch tests used Finn chambers with 0.01% DPC on the upper back, scored after 6 days by International Contact Dermatitis Research Group standards. Libraries were combined into a pool for sequencing, and differences in TCR yield between samples came mainly from small differences in library volumes within the pool. The mostly female patient cohort included alopecia areata with under or over 50% scalp involvement, alopecia totalis and alopecia universalis. Weekly therapeutic DPC doses were additionally applied to the scalp of patients throughout the approximately 23-week study period.

V and J are truncated by 0 bases and 0 bases respectively, leaving an intervening sequence of 4 bases. CDR3 length: 14 amino acids, cysteine to phenylalanine. Just the 42-base CDR3 DNA is kept, in frame starting at base 1. For CDR1 and CDR2, the germline V gene lists MNHEY and SVGEGT. What the work shows at the level of the full study, not this receptor alone: After repeated subsampling, changes were observed in the strength of the expansion versus patch-test correlation and in the threshold at which the correlation became significant. Compared with pre-sensitization or healthy control sets, expanded TCRs formed significantly more large CDR3 similarity clusters, which is consistent with antigen-driven responses. DPC sensitization did not change how many TCRs were above 1 in 1000 frequency, and no evidence was found of alterations in global repertoire structure. Because every patient had alopecia, a presumed autoimmune disease, the patients' immune response might differ from that of healthy individuals. A positive correlation was found between the number of PT1 expanded TCRs and patch test score, with significance reached at thresholds 8, 16 and 32 but not 4.

Libraries were made using RACE. TCRdb shows the sequencer as NextSeq 500. Library preparation attached unique molecular identifiers to individual cDNA molecules for quantitative, reproducible TCR counting. Each blood RNA sample was used to sequence both TCR alpha and TCR beta chains. As for the original processing: A median of roughly 98,000 TCRs per sample was observed, with a range of about 20,000 to 700,000. V, J and CDR3 annotation of the TCR reads was carried out using the Decombinator software suite. For the PS versus PT1 abundance plots, all samples were subsampled to the same number of TCRs (28,000). TCRs were defined as expanded if absent before sensitization and observed at least eight times at the 2-week time point. Starting from the raw public reads, TCRdb applied fastp trimming at Q25, assembled clones with MiXCR and retained in-frame beta chains. Records with the same CDR3 protein are collapsed into one entry carrying the most frequent genes and DNA. The V and J calls were determined by TCRdb, not by the authors. Here the sample has 280,000 or so distinct CDR3 sequences; just under 8% occur a single time. The ten largest account for roughly 1.2% of the sample.

Notes on this clonotype: The antigen it binds to is not known. One base away there is no much larger clone; base qualities are not given.

Reading the label with the study, this specimen's time point is: pre-sensitization, week 0. The label giving this sample's treatment or condition can be read as: therapeutic diphenylcyclopropenone sensitization with weekly scalp DPC. At each patch-test visit, blood was drawn before the patch test was applied. Eligible patients were aged 18 to 70, diagnosed with alopecia, deemed suitable for DPC therapy, and excluded if pregnant. Total RNA was isolated from unfractionated whole blood collected in Tempus Blood RNA tubes. The source of this sequence is a man younger than 35 with alopecia areata. Some clones in this sample may be carry-over from other donors' samples. The sample in question was whole blood, obtained in connection with sensitization to the hapten diphenylcyclopropenone (DPC). In this chain, TRBV6-2 or TRBV6-3 is recombined with TRBJ2-3; confidence is insufficient to name the D gene. The nucleotide sequence reads as follows: TGTGCCAGCAGTTACTCCTCTAGCACAGATACGCAGTATTTT. It specifies CASSYSSSTDTQYF.